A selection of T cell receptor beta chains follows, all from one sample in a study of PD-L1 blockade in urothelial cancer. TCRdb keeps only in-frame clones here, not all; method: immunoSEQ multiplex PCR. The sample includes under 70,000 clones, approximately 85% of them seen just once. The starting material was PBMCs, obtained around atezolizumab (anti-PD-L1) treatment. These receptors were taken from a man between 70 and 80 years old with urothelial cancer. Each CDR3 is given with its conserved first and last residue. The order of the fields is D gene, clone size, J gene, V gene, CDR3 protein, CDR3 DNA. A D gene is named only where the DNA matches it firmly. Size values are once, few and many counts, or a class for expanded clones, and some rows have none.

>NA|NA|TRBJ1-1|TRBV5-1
CASRSDGANTEAFF
TGCGCCAGCAGATCCGATGGAGCGAACACTGAAGCTTTCTTT
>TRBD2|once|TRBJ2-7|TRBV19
CASSPRTSGGPYEQYF
TGTGCCAGTAGTCCCCGGACTAGCGGGGGCCCCTACGAGCAGTACTTC
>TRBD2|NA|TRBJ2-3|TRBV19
CASSSPGTSGRGTDTQYF
TGTGCCAGTAGTTCCCCCGGGACTAGCGGGAGGGGCACAGATACGCAGTATTTT
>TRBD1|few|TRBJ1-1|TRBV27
CASSPGQGLYTEAFF
TGTGCCAGCAGTCCAGGACAGGGCCTCTACACTGAAGCTTTCTTT
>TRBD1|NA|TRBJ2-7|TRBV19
CASGPGTGGYEQYF
TGTGCCAGTGGACCCGGGACAGGGGGCTACGAGCAGTACTTC
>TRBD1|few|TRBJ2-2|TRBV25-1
CASSEWETGLGVGELFF
TGTGCCAGCAGTGAATGGGAGACAGGGTTAGGGGTCGGGGAGCTGTTTTTT
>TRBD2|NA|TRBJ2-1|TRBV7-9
CASRLAGGEQFF
TGTGCCAGCCGGCTAGCGGGAGGTGAGCAGTTCTTC
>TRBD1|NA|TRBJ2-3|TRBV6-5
CASSYSGQGTDTQYF
TGTGCCAGCAGTTACTCGGGACAGGGGACAGATACGCAGTATTTT
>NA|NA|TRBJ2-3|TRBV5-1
CASSSQAPTDTQYF
TGCGCCAGCAGCTCACAGGCCCCCACAGATACGCAGTATTTT
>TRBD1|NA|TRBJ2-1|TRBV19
CASSIRDRVNNEQFF
TGTGCCAGTAGTATCCGGGACAGGGTGAACAATGAGCAGTTCTTC
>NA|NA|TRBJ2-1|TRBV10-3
CAISESEGVDEQFF
TGTGCCATCAGTGAGTCAGAGGGAGTAGATGAGCAGTTCTTC
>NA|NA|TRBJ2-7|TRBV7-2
CASSFGGISYEQYF
TGTGCCAGCAGCTTCGGCGGGATTTCCTACGAGCAGTACTTC
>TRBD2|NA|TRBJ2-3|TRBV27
CASRTGLAGDTQYF
TGTGCCAGCAGGACAGGACTAGCGGGAGATACGCAGTATTTT
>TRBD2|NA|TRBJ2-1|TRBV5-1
CASSEGTSGHNEQFF
TGCGCCAGCAGCGAGGGGACTAGCGGCCACAATGAGCAGTTCTTC
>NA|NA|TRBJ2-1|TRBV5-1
CASSPPGSRYNEQFF
TGCGCCAGCAGCCCCCCGGGGAGCCGGTACAATGAGCAGTTCTTC
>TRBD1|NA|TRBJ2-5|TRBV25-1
CASSEEGGWKTQYF
TGTGCCAGCAGTGAAGAAGGGGGCTGGAAGACCCAGTACTTC
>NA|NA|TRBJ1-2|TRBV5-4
CASTGGEAYGYTF
TGTGCCAGCACCGGGGGGGAGGCCTATGGCTACACCTTC
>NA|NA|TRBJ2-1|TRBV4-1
CASSPVVAVRNEQFF
TGCGCCAGCAGCCCCGTTGTTGCAGTCCGCAATGAGCAGTTCTTC
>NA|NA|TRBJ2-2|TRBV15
CATSRDYGGTNTGELFF
TGTGCCACCAGCAGAGATTATGGGGGGACTAACACCGGGGAGCTGTTTTTT
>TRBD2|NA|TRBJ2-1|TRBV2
CASRGTSVTMNEQFF
TGTGCCAGCAGGGGGACTAGCGTCACAATGAATGAGCAGTTCTTC
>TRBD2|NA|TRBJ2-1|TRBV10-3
CAGGASGSNEQFF
TGTGCGGGCGGGGCTAGCGGGAGTAATGAGCAGTTCTTC
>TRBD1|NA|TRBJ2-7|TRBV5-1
CASSLGQGPPYEQYF
TGCGCCAGCAGCTTGGGACAGGGACCCCCCTACGAGCAGTACTTC
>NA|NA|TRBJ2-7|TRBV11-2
CASSFRWAFKAYEQYF
TGTGCCAGCAGCTTTAGGTGGGCCTTTAAAGCCTACGAGCAGTACTTC
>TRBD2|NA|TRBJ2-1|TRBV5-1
CASSLVAGGRNEQFF
TGCGCCAGCAGCTTGGTGGCGGGAGGGAGAAATGAGCAGTTCTTC
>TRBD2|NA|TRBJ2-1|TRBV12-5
CASGLDQREWNEQFF
TGTGCTAGTGGTTTAGACCAGCGGGAGTGGAATGAGCAGTTCTTC
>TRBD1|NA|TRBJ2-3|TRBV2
CASSGQGLDTQYF
TGTGCCAGCAGTGGACAGGGATTGGATACGCAGTATTTT
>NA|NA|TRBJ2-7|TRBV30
CAWSVSGLLVYEQYF
TGTGCCTGGAGTGTATCAGGGTTATTAGTCTACGAGCAGTACTTC
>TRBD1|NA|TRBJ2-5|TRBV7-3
CASSATGTAQETQYF
TGTGCCAGCAGCGCAACTGGGACAGCCCAAGAGACCCAGTACTTC
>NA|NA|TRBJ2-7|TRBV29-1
CSVEMASRPYEQYF
TGCAGCGTTGAAATGGCTAGTCGGCCCTACGAGCAGTACTTC
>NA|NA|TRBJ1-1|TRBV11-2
CASDPSGVGAFF
TGTGCCAGCGACCCTTCAGGGGTAGGAGCTTTCTTT
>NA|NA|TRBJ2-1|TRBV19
CASGDFPNEQFF
TGTGCCAGTGGGGACTTTCCCAATGAGCAGTTCTTC
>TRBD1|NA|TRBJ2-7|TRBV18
CASSPGQGMHEQYF
TGTGCCAGCTCACCCGGACAGGGGATGCACGAGCAGTACTTC
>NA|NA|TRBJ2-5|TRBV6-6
CASSWGDRQETQYF
TGTGCCAGCAGTTGGGGGGACAGACAAGAGACCCAGTACTTC
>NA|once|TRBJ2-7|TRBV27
CASSLSGGDLPYEQYF
TGTGCCAGCAGTTTATCAGGCGGGGACCTCCCCTACGAGCAGTACTTC
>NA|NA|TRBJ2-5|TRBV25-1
CASSDDQGNQETQYF
TGTGCCAGCAGTGATGACCAGGGGAACCAAGAGACCCAGTACTTC
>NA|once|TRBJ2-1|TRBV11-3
CASSLDRVNEQFF
TGTGCCAGCAGCTTAGACAGGGTCAATGAGCAGTTCTTC
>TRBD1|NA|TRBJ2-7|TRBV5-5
CASSSGTGLYEQYF
TGTGCCAGCAGCTCCGGGACAGGGCTTTACGAGCAGTACTTC
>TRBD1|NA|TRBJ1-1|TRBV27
CASSRGQGATEAFF
TGTGCCAGCAGTAGGGGACAGGGGGCCACTGAAGCTTTCTTT
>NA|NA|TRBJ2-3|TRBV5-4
CASSVRLGTDTQYF
TGTGCCAGCAGCGTCAGGTTGGGCACAGATACGCAGTATTTT
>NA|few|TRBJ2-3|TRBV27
CASSLRGRGSTDTQYF
TGTGCCAGCAGTTTACGGGGCCGGGGGAGCACAGATACGCAGTATTTT
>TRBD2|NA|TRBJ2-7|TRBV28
CASSLLAAVPEQYF
TGTGCCAGCAGTTTACTAGCGGCCGTACCCGAGCAGTACTTC